A single TCR beta chain is shown here with its context. Its antigen is currently unknown. The sample belongs to a study of human T cells and chemical hapten exposure. Findings and caveats of the study: Those TCRs sitting above 1 in 1000 frequency stayed the same with DPC sensitization. The immune response of these alopecia patients might not match healthy individuals'.

The time point: patch test 3, about 24 weeks after DPC sensitization. Specified treatment: therapeutic diphenylcyclopropenone sensitization with weekly scalp DPC. Looked up from germline, CDR1 is SGHVS and CDR2 is FQNEAQ. V gave up 0 bases and J gave up 2 bases, with 14 bases separating them. The CDR3 consists of 16 residues. TCRdb reprocessed the RACE reads via MiXCR and lists one record per CDR3 protein. This table holds 95,000 to 150,000 distinct CDR3 sequences, over 9% found once. Sequencing used whole blood, obtained in connection with sensitization to the hapten diphenylcyclopropenone (DPC). This chain uses TRBV7-8 with TRBJ2-7, with a possible D match to TRBD2 (5 bases). The TCR comes from a woman between 45 and 60 years old with alopecia areata. Some clones in this sample may be carry-over from other donors' samples. This chain's CDR3 is CASSLASLGATYEQYF. CDR3 nucleotides: TGTGCCAGCAGCTTAGCCAGTTTGGGAGCCACCTACGAGCAGTACTTC.